The present TCR beta chain was sequenced within a study of cytomegalovirus exposure and HLA in healthy donors. General study results and limits: Generally TCR sequences proved uncommon, though certain public TCRs appeared in numerous donors. The study labeled fewer than 200 TCR beta chains cytomegalovirus-associated.

The germline gives CDR1 SEHNR, CDR2 FQNEAQ (reference sequence). The V end was cut by 0 bases, the J end by 6 bases, with 15 bases between. This CDR3 spans 17 amino acids. Profiling relied on immunoSEQ multiplex PCR, and the TCRdb table lists in-frame clones only, not all of them. This table holds a few hundred thousand clones, approximately 88% found once. This clone appeared a few times. The target antigen is unknown. This TCR came from a man aged 25 to 45 in good health and CMV-seronegative. The sequencing sample was made of PBMCs. The chain carries TRBV7-9 and TRBJ1-6; the D is unclear. In nucleotides, the CDR3 is TGTGCCAGCAGCTTAGCCCAGGCTACGAATCCTAATTCACCCCTCCACTTT. As protein: CASSLAQATNPNSPLHF.